This TCR beta chain was captured by sequencing in a study of blood T cell repertoires in COVID-19. As for the study in general: Donors in the United States, Italy and Spain gave samples during acute or convalescent COVID-19. T cells, B-cell-depleted T cells, or PBMCs provided the cDNA or gDNA that served as material.

V was pared by 4 bases and J by 7 bases, with 8 bases of the junction left unmatched. The germline V gene has CDR1 SGHKS and CDR2 YYEKEE (reference sequence). The CDR3 contains 14 residues. This clone was seen more than once but under ten times. Original analysis: The assay estimated nucleated cells by amplifying reference gene primers. The repertoire was sequenced with immunoSEQ multiplex PCR; TCRdb's copy has only in-frame clones and lacks some. The V and J calls and clone size are taken from that table; D and trimming were inferred from the DNA. This table holds about 51,000 clones, around 88% found once.

The chain couples TRBV5-5 to TRBJ2-1, with 7 bases matching TRBD2. Sequenced input: peripheral blood. The source is a man aged 55 to 70 with acute or convalescent COVID-19. The CDR3 DNA reads TGTGCCAGCAGCAAGGCGGGGGTGGCGAATGAGCAGTTCTTC. Translation: CASSKAGVANEQFF.